This is a list of T cell receptor beta chains from one sample in a study of blood T cells in healthy people across ages. A single record per CDR3 protein comes from TCRdb applying MiXCR to the 5' RACE reads. This table holds hundreds of thousands of distinct CDR3 sequences, 40% to 45% found once. Sequenced: blood. Every receptor here comes from a man older than 75 in good health. Each CDR3 is given with its conserved first and last residue. The order of the fields is CDR3 DNA, CDR3 protein, V gene, D gene, J gene, clone size. D genes are given only for firm matches. The listing skips clone size in some rows; elsewhere it reads once, few, many or a size class.

CDR3nt: TGTGCCAGCAGTCGACAGCAGCCCTACGAGCAGTACTTC
CDR3aa: CASSRQQPYEQYF
v_gene: TRBV11-2
d_gene: -
j_gene: TRBJ2-7
abundance: -

CDR3nt: TGCAGTGCTAGCCAGACAGGGGTTAAGGAGACCCAGTACTTC
CDR3aa: CSASQTGVKETQYF
v_gene: TRBV20-1
d_gene: TRBD1
j_gene: TRBJ2-5
abundance: few

CDR3nt: TGTGCCAGCAGCTCCCGGGGCGAATCGTACCAAGAGACCCAGTACTTC
CDR3aa: CASSSRGESYQETQYF
v_gene: TRBV5-6
d_gene: -
j_gene: TRBJ2-5
abundance: once

CDR3nt: TGCGCCAGCAGCCAAGAGTGGACAGGGGAGCGAGATACGCAGTATTTT
CDR3aa: CASSQEWTGERDTQYF
v_gene: TRBV4-1
d_gene: TRBD1
j_gene: TRBJ2-3
abundance: -

CDR3nt: TGTGCCAGCAGCCAAGATGGGACTAGCGAGGAGACCCAGTACTTC
CDR3aa: CASSQDGTSEETQYF
v_gene: TRBV4-2
d_gene: TRBD2
j_gene: TRBJ2-5
abundance: many

CDR3nt: TGTGCCAGCAGGGGATCTCCCGATAGCTCCTACAATGAGCAGTTCTTC
CDR3aa: CASRGSPDSSYNEQFF
v_gene: TRBV6-2/TRBV6-3
d_gene: -
j_gene: TRBJ2-1
abundance: few

CDR3nt: TGTGCCAGCAGTTACGCTGGATCCGGGAGTGGTGATTTGGATACGCAGTATTTT
CDR3aa: CASSYAGSGSGDLDTQYF
v_gene: TRBV6-5
d_gene: -
j_gene: TRBJ2-3
abundance: -

CDR3nt: TGTGCCAGCAGTCCTTCGGGAGCGGGAGGGTACAATGAGCAGTTCTTC
CDR3aa: CASSPSGAGGYNEQFF
v_gene: TRBV28
d_gene: TRBD2
j_gene: TRBJ2-1
abundance: -

CDR3nt: TGTGCCAGCAGTTTAGAAAGTAGATACCCCGGATTAACTAATGAAAAACTGTTTTTT
CDR3aa: CASSLESRYPGLTNEKLFF
v_gene: TRBV27
d_gene: -
j_gene: TRBJ1-4
abundance: -

CDR3nt: TGTGCCAGCAGTTACTCGACGGTCCAGTACTTC
CDR3aa: CASSYSTVQYF
v_gene: TRBV6-6
d_gene: -
j_gene: TRBJ2-5
abundance: many

CDR3nt: TGTGCCAGCATCAGCCGGGACGGCAGAAACACCATATATTTT
CDR3aa: CASISRDGRNTIYF
v_gene: TRBV6-9
d_gene: -
j_gene: TRBJ1-3
abundance: -

CDR3nt: TGCGCCAGCAGCTTGGACCTGAACACTGAAGCTTTCTTT
CDR3aa: CASSLDLNTEAFF
v_gene: TRBV7-6
d_gene: -
j_gene: TRBJ1-1
abundance: many

CDR3nt: TGTGCCAGCAGCTTGGGGGGGAGCGGGGGAATAGATACGCAGTATTTT
CDR3aa: CASSLGGSGGIDTQYF
v_gene: TRBV5-4
d_gene: TRBD2
j_gene: TRBJ2-3
abundance: few

CDR3nt: TGTGCCAGCAGCTTAGCGCTCGGGGGCAGTGAAGCTTTCTTT
CDR3aa: CASSLALGGSEAFF
v_gene: TRBV7-2
d_gene: -
j_gene: TRBJ1-1
abundance: -

CDR3nt: TGCAGTGCCTGGGTGGGTGCAGATACGCAGTATTTT
CDR3aa: CSAWVGADTQYF
v_gene: TRBV20-1
d_gene: -
j_gene: TRBJ2-3
abundance: -

CDR3nt: TGTGCCAGCAGAAATTGGAATGAGGGAACTAGTGGCAACAATGAGCAGTTCTTC
CDR3aa: CASRNWNEGTSGNNEQFF
v_gene: TRBV27
d_gene: -
j_gene: TRBJ2-1
abundance: -

CDR3nt: TGTGCCATCAGTGGGTGGGTGGACAGGGGAGACTACACCTTC
CDR3aa: CAISGWVDRGDYTF
v_gene: TRBV10-3
d_gene: TRBD1
j_gene: TRBJ1-2
abundance: -

CDR3nt: TGTGCCAGCAGCCCCCGTCGGACGGAGGCGCGATCCCAAGAGACCCAGTACTTC
CDR3aa: CASSPRRTEARSQETQYF
v_gene: TRBV3-1
d_gene: -
j_gene: TRBJ2-5
abundance: -

CDR3nt: TGTGCCAGCAGTTTTCGCCCTGGGGCCAACGTCCTGACTTTC
CDR3aa: CASSFRPGANVLTF
v_gene: TRBV27
d_gene: -
j_gene: TRBJ2-6
abundance: -

CDR3nt: TGTGCCAGCAGTCCCCTAGGACAGGGGAGCAACGAGCAGTACTTC
CDR3aa: CASSPLGQGSNEQYF
v_gene: TRBV2
d_gene: TRBD1
j_gene: TRBJ2-7
abundance: -

CDR3nt: TGCGCCAGCAGCCGACAACCTAGCGGGGGGCCCCAAGAGACCCAGTACTTC
CDR3aa: CASSRQPSGGPQETQYF
v_gene: TRBV5-1
d_gene: TRBD2
j_gene: TRBJ2-5
abundance: few

CDR3nt: TGTGCCAGCAGCCTCAGGGATTTCGGCACTGAAGCTTTCTTT
CDR3aa: CASSLRDFGTEAFF
v_gene: TRBV7-6
d_gene: -
j_gene: TRBJ1-1
abundance: many

CDR3nt: TGCGCCAGCGTTGAGGACAGTAGTAACGAGCAGTACTTC
CDR3aa: CASVEDSSNEQYF
v_gene: TRBV5-1
d_gene: -
j_gene: TRBJ2-7
abundance: few

CDR3nt: TGTGCCAGCAGTTTGAGCGGGGGAGTCACCCACGAGCAGTACTTC
CDR3aa: CASSLSGGVTHEQYF
v_gene: TRBV12-3/TRBV12-4
d_gene: TRBD2
j_gene: TRBJ2-7
abundance: -

CDR3nt: TGTGCCACCAGCAGAGCTCGACTAGCGGGACACGGGCAGTACTTC
CDR3aa: CATSRARLAGHGQYF
v_gene: TRBV15
d_gene: TRBD2
j_gene: TRBJ2-5
abundance: few

CDR3nt: TGTGCCAGCAGCTTAGCGGGAGAGGGAGATACGCAGTATTTT
CDR3aa: CASSLAGEGDTQYF
v_gene: TRBV7-8
d_gene: -
j_gene: TRBJ2-3
abundance: few

CDR3nt: TGTGCCAGCAGTTCTTACGGTCAAGAGACCCAGTACTTC
CDR3aa: CASSSYGQETQYF
v_gene: TRBV6-2/TRBV6-3
d_gene: -
j_gene: TRBJ2-5
abundance: many

CDR3nt: TGTGCCAGCAGTTACAACCTGGGACTGCCCCAAGAGACCCAGTACTTC
CDR3aa: CASSYNLGLPQETQYF
v_gene: TRBV6-2/TRBV6-3
d_gene: -
j_gene: TRBJ2-5
abundance: -

CDR3nt: TGCAGTGCTAGAGAAGAAGAGACCCAGTACTTC
CDR3aa: CSAREEETQYF
v_gene: TRBV20-1
d_gene: -
j_gene: TRBJ2-5
abundance: few

CDR3nt: TGTGCCAGTCACACCGCGGCCGGGGGCAAACAGCCCCAGCATTTT
CDR3aa: CASHTAAGGKQPQHF
v_gene: TRBV19
d_gene: -
j_gene: TRBJ1-5
abundance: -

CDR3nt: TGTGCCAGCAGTCCCGGACTCCAGCGGGAGCTGTTTTTT
CDR3aa: CASSPGLQRELFF
v_gene: TRBV5-6
d_gene: -
j_gene: TRBJ2-2
abundance: -

CDR3nt: TGTGCCAGCAGTGAAGCGGGCCAGCCCCAGCATTTT
CDR3aa: CASSEAGQPQHF
v_gene: TRBV6-1
d_gene: -
j_gene: TRBJ1-5
abundance: many

CDR3nt: TGCGCCAGCAGTGAGCACCTCGGGGAACAAGAGACCCAGTACTTC
CDR3aa: CASSEHLGEQETQYF
v_gene: TRBV10-1
d_gene: -
j_gene: TRBJ2-5
abundance: -

CDR3nt: TGCAGCGTTGAAGACAGGGGGTTTACAGATACGCAGTATTTT
CDR3aa: CSVEDRGFTDTQYF
v_gene: TRBV29-1
d_gene: TRBD1
j_gene: TRBJ2-3
abundance: -

CDR3nt: TGTGCCAGCAGCTTAGGTGGGACTAGCGGGAGAGGGACCCAGTACTTC
CDR3aa: CASSLGGTSGRGTQYF
v_gene: TRBV7-8
d_gene: TRBD2
j_gene: TRBJ2-5
abundance: -

CDR3nt: TGTGCCAGCAGTCCTTTATTACAGGGGGCCTACGGCTACACCTTC
CDR3aa: CASSPLLQGAYGYTF
v_gene: TRBV6-5
d_gene: TRBD1
j_gene: TRBJ1-2
abundance: -

CDR3nt: TGCAGTGCTAGAGATCGGTCGACAGACCTCTATGGCTACACCTTC
CDR3aa: CSARDRSTDLYGYTF
v_gene: TRBV20-1
d_gene: -
j_gene: TRBJ1-2
abundance: few

CDR3nt: TGTGCCAGCAGCCGGAATGGGGGACAGAATTTTGAAAAACTGTTTTTT
CDR3aa: CASSRNGGQNFEKLFF
v_gene: TRBV11-1
d_gene: TRBD1
j_gene: TRBJ1-4
abundance: -

CDR3nt: TGTGCCAGCAGCCAACGGTCCGAGCAGTTCTTC
CDR3aa: CASSQRSEQFF
v_gene: TRBV7-9
d_gene: -
j_gene: TRBJ2-1
abundance: -

CDR3nt: TGCGGGTCTAGCACAGATACGCAGTATTTT
CDR3aa: CGSSTDTQYF
v_gene: TRBV20-1
d_gene: -
j_gene: TRBJ2-3
abundance: -